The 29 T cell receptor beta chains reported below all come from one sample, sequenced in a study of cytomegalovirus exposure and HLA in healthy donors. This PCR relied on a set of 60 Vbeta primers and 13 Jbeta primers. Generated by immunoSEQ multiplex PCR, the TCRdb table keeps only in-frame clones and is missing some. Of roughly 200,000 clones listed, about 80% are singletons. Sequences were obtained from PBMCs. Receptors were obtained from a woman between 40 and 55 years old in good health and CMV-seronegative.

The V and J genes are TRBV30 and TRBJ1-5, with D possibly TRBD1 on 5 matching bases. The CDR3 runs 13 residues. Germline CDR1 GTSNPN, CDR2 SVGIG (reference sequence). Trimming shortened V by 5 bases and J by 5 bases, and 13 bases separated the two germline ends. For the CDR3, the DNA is TGTGCCTGGCGATTTAGGGGATATCAGCCCCAGCATTTT. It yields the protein CAWRFRGYQPQHF.

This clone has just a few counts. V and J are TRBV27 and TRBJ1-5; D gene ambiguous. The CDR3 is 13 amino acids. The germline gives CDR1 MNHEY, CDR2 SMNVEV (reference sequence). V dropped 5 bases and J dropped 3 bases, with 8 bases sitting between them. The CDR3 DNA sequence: TGTGCCAGCAGTACGGGGTTCAATCAGCCCCAGCATTTT. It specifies CASSTGFNQPQHF.

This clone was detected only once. CDR3 nucleotide sequence: TGTGCCAGCAGTCCCCTAGAGAGGGGAGGTCAGCCCCAGCATTTT. This codes for CASSPLERGGQPQHF. The rearrangement joins TRBV27 to TRBJ1-5; a weak D match, TRBD1 (5 bases). Germline V gene data show CDR1 as MNHEY and CDR2 as SMNVEV (reference sequence). V lost 5 bases and J lost 6, with 17 bases in between. The CDR3 totals 15 residues.

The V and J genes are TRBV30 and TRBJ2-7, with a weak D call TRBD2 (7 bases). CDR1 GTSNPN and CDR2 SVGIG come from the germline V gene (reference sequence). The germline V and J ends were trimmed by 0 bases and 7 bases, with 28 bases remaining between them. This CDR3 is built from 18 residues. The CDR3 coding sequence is TGTGCCTGGAGTGTAGGTGGAGGGGGGGTGACTTGGCGGGGAGAGCAGTACTTC. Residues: CAWSVGGGGVTWRGEQYF.

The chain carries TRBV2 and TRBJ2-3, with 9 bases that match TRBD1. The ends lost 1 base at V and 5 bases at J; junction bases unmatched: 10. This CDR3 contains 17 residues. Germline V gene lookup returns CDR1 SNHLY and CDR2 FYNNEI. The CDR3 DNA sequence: TGTGCCAGCAGTGAAGGGGCCGGGACAGGGTTTCGAGATACGCAGTATTTT. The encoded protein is CASSEGAGTGFRDTQYF. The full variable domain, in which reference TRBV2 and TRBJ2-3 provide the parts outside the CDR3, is EPEVTQTPSHQVTQMGQEVILRCVPISNHLYFYWYRQILGQKVEFLVSFYNNEISEKSEIFDDQFSVERPDGSNFTLKIRSTKLEDSAMYFCASSEGAGTGFRDTQYFGPGTRLTVL.

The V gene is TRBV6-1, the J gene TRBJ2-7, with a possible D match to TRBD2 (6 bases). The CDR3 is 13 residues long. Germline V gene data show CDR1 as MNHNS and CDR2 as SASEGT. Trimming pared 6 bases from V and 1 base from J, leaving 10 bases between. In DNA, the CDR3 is TGTGCCAGCAGAGGGACTGCTTCCTACGAGCAGTACTTC. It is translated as CASRGTASYEQYF.

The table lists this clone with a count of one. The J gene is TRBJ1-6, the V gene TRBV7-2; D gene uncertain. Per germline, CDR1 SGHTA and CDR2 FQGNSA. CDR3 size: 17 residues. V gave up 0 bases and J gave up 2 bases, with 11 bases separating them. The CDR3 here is CASSLAGRATYNSPLHF. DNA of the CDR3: TGTGCCAGCAGCTTAGCGGGCAGAGCCACCTATAATTCACCCCTCCACTTT.

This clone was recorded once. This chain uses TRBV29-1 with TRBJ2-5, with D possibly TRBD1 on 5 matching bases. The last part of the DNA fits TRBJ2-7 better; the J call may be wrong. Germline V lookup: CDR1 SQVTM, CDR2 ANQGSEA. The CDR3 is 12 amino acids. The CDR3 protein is CSVIRGPHEQYF. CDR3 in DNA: TGCAGCGTTATAAGGGGTCCCCACGAGCAGTACTTC.

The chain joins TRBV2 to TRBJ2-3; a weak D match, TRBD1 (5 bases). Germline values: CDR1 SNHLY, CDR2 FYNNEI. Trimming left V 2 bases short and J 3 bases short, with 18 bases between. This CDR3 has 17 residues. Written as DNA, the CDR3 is TGTGCCAGCAGTGAAAGGGTTCGACAGATCTTGACAGATACGCAGTATTTT. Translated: CASSERVRQILTDTQYF.

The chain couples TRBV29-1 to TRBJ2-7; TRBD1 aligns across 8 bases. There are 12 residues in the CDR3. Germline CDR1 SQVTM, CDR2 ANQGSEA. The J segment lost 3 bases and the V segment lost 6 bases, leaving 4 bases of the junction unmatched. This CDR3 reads CSVRQGNYEQYF. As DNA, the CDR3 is TGCAGCGTCCGACAGGGGAACTACGAGCAGTACTTC.

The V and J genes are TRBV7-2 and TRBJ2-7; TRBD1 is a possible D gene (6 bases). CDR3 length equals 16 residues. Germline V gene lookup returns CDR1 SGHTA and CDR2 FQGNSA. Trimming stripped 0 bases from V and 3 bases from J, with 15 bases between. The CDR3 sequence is CASSLARDQGLYEQYF. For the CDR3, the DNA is TGTGCCAGCAGCTTAGCGAGGGACCAGGGGCTCTACGAGCAGTACTTC.

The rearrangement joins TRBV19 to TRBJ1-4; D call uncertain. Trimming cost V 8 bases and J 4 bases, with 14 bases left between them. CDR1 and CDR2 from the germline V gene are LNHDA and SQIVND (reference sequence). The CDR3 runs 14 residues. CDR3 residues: CASQGRLNNEKLFF. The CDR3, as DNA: TGTGCCAGTCAAGGGAGGCTGAATAATGAAAAACTGTTTTTT.

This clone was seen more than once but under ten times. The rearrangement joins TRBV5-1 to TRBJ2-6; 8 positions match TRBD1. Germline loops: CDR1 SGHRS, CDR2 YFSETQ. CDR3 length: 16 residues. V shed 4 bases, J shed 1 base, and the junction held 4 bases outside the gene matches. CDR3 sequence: CASSLGDRSGANVLTF. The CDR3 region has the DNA TGCGCCAGCAGCCTGGGGGACAGGTCTGGGGCCAACGTCCTGACTTTC. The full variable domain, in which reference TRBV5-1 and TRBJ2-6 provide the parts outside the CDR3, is KAGVTQTPRYLIKTRGQQVTLSCSPISGHRSVSWYQQTPGQGLQFLFEYFSETQRNKGNFPGRFSGRQFSNSRSEMNVSTLELGDSALYLCASSLGDRSGANVLTFGAGSRLTVL.

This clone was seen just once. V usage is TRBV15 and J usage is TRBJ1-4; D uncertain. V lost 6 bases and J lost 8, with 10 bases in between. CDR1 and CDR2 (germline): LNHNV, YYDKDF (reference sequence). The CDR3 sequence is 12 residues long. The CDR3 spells CATSGQAEKLFF. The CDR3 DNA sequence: TGTGCCACCAGTGGTCAGGCAGAAAAACTGTTTTTT.

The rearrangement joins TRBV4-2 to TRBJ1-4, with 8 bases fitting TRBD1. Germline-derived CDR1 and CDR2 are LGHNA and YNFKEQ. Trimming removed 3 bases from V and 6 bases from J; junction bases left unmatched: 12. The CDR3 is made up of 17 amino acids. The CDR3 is CASSHEGQGMRDEKLFF. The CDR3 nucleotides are TGTGCCAGCAGCCATGAAGGACAGGGTATGCGTGATGAAAAACTGTTTTTT.

In nucleotides, the CDR3 is TGTGCCAGCAGTTACCTCCAAGAGACCCAGTACTTC. It specifies CASSYLQETQYF. V gene TRBV6-6 combines with J gene TRBJ2-5; no reliable D call. CDR1 is MNHNY, CDR2 SVGAGI, per germline (reference sequence). This CDR3 spans 12 amino acids. The V end lost 2 bases, the J end lost 1 base, and 2 bases lay between the germline ends.

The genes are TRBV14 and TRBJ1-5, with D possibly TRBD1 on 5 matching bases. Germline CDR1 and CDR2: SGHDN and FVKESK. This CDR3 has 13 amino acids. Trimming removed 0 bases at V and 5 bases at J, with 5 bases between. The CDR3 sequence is CASSQDRDQPQHF. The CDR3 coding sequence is TGTGCCAGCAGCCAAGACAGGGATCAGCCCCAGCATTTT.

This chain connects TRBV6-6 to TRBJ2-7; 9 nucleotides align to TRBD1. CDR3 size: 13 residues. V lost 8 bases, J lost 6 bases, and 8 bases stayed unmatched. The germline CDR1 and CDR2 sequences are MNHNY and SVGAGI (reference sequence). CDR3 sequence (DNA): TGTGCCAGCGGAGGGACAGGGTTCGGCGAGCAGTACTTC. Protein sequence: CASGGTGFGEQYF.

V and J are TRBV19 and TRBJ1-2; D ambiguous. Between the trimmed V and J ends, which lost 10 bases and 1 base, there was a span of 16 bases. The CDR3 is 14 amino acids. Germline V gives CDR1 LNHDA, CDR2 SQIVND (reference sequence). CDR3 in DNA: TGTGCCACCAGAACCGGAGGGTTTAACTATGGCTACACCTTC. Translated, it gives CATRTGGFNYGYTF.

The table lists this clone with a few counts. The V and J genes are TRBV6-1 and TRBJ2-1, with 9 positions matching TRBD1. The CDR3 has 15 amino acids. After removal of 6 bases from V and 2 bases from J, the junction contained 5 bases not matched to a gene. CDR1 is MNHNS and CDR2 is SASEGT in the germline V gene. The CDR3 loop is CASSKQGAAYNEQFF. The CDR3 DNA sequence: TGTGCCAGCAGCAAACAGGGGGCGGCCTACAATGAGCAGTTCTTC.

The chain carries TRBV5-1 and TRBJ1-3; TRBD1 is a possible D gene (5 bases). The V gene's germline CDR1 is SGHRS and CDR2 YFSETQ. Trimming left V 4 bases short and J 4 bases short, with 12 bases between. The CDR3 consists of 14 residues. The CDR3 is CASSIGTPGNTIYF. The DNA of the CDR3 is TGCGCCAGCAGCATCGGGACTCCCGGAAACACCATATATTTT.

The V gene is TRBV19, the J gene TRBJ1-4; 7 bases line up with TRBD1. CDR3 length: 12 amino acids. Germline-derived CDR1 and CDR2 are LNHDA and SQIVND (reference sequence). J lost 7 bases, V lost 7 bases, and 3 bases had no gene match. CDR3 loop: CASNPGGEKLFF. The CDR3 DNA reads TGTGCCAGTAACCCAGGGGGTGAAAAACTGTTTTTT.

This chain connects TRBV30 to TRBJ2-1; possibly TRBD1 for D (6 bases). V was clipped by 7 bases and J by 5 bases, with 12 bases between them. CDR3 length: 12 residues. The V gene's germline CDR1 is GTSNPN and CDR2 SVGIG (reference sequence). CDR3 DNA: TGTGCCTTGACAGGATATGACAATGAGCAGTTCTTC. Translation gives CALTGYDNEQFF.

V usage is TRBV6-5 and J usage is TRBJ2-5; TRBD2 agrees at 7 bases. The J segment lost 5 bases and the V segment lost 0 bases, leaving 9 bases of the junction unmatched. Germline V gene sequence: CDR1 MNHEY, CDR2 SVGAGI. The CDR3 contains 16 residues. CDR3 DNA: TGTGCCAGCAGTTACTCGACGGTAGCGGGCGGCGAGACCCAGTACTTC. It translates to CASSYSTVAGGETQYF.

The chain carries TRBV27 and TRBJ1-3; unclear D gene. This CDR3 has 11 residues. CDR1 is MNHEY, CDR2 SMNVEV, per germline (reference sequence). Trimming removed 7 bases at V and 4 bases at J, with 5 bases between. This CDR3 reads CASIRGNTIYF. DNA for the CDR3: TGTGCCAGCATACGGGGAAACACCATATATTTT.

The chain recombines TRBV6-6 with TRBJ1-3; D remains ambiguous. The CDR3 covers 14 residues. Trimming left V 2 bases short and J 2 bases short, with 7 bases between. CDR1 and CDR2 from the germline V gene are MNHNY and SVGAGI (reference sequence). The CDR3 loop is CASSYVRTGNTIYF. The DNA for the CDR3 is TGTGCCAGCAGTTACGTGCGTACTGGAAACACCATATATTTT.

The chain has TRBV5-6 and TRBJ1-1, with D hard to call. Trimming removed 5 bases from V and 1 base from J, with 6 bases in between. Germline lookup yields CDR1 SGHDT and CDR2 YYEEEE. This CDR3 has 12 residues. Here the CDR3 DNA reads TGTGCCAGCAGTATTAAGAACACTGAAGCTTTCTTT. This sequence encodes CASSIKNTEAFF.

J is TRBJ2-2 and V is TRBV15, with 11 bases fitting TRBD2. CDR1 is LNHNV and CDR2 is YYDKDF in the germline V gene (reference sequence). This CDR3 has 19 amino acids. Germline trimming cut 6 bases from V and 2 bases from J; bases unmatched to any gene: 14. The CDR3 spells CATRRGVGLAGDNTGELFF. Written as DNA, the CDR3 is TGTGCCACCAGAAGGGGAGTTGGACTAGCGGGTGATAACACCGGGGAGCTGTTTTTT.

For the CDR3, the DNA is TGTGCCAGCAGCTTACGGGGACGGGACAGCCAACCCTACGAGCAGTACTTC. Its protein product is CASSLRGRDSQPYEQYF. The rearrangement joins TRBV7-6 to TRBJ2-7; 7 bases are a match to TRBD1. The CDR3 is 17 amino acids. Germline V gene lookup returns CDR1 SGHVS and CDR2 FNYEAQ. The V gene end was trimmed by 2 bases and the J gene end by 2 bases; junction bases not matched to a gene: 12. Drawing the rest from reference TRBV7-6 and TRBJ2-7, the complete variable domain is GAGVSQSPRYKVTKRGQDVALRCDPISGHVSLYWYRQALGQGPEFLTYFNYEAQQDKSGLPNDRFSAERPEGSISTLTIQRTEQRDSAMYRCASSLRGRDSQPYEQYFGPGTRLTVT.